A selection of T cell receptor beta chains follows, all from one sample in a study of blood T cells in healthy people across ages. TCRdb re-derived calls from the 5' RACE reads in MiXCR, one entry per CDR3 protein. In the table there are roughly 1 million distinct CDR3 sequences, roughly a quarter of which are singletons. Separately, the same data were catalogued under a study of T cells of mothers and their children.

The sequencing input was blood. Source of these receptors: a girl aged 2 to 10 in good health. Each CDR3 is given with its conserved first and last residue. D genes are given only for firm matches. Clone size appears in some rows only: once, few, many, or a class for an expanded clone.

D	length	size	V	J	DNA	CDR3
.	12	.	TRBV10-3	TRBJ2-7	TGTGCCATCAGTACAGACTCCTACGAGCAGTACTTC	CAISTDSYEQYF
.	14	.	TRBV7-2	TRBJ2-7	TGTGCCAGCAGCAGATGGGCCGGGTCCGCCGAGCAGTACTTC	CASSRWAGSAEQYF
.	14	.	TRBV28	TRBJ1-5	TGTGCCAGCAGCCTCACGACGGGCAATCAGCCCCAGCATTTT	CASSLTTGNQPQHF
.	17	few	TRBV4-3	TRBJ1-2	TGCGCCAGCAGCCAAGATCTAGTAACAGTTGGTAGCTATGGCTACATCTTC	CASSQDLVTVGSYGYIF
TRBD2	15	.	TRBV5-1	TRBJ2-1	TGCGCCAGCAGCTTGGTCGGGACTAGTTTCGATGAGCAGTTCTTC	CASSLVGTSFDEQFF
TRBD2	13	.	TRBV2	TRBJ2-7	TGTGCCAGCGCCGGGACTAGTAATCACGAGCAGTACTTC	CASAGTSNHEQYF
TRBD1	16	.	TRBV12-3/TRBV12-4	TRBJ2-5	TGTGCCAGCAGTTCCCCGGGACAGGGGAATCAAGAGTCCCAGTACTTC	CASSSPGQGNQESQYF
TRBD2	18	.	TRBV11-2	TRBJ2-1	TGTGCCAGCAGCTTAGTCCCCCTAGCGGGAGCGGAAAACAATGAGCAGTTCTTC	CASSLVPLAGAENNEQFF
.	16	.	TRBV20-1	TRBJ2-7	TGCAGTGCTAGAGATTTGGACGGGGGACCCACCTACGAGCAGTACTTC	CSARDLDGGPTYEQYF
.	11	.	TRBV12-3/TRBV12-4	TRBJ2-1	TGTGCCATCCTCCGGGTAAATGAGCAGTTCTTC	CAILRVNEQFF
.	15	.	TRBV29-1	TRBJ2-2	TGCAGCGTTAGATTAGCCAGTACGAACACCGGGGAGCTGTTTTTT	CSVRLASTNTGELFF
.	15	.	TRBV15	TRBJ1-1	TGTGCCACCAGCAGGGAGGGAGGACTGAACACTGAAGCTTTCTTT	CATSREGGLNTEAFF
.	14	.	TRBV7-9	TRBJ2-5	TGTGCCAGCAGCTTAACCCAGGGTTTTGAGACCCAGTACTTC	CASSLTQGFETQYF
.	11	.	TRBV20-1	TRBJ2-7	TGCAGTGCTAGATGGGGGGACGAGCAGTACTTC	CSARWGDEQYF
.	13	few	TRBV6-1	TRBJ2-7	TGTGCCAGCAGAGAAAATAGTGTTGCCGAGCAGTACTTC	CASRENSVAEQYF
TRBD2	14	.	TRBV7-8	TRBJ2-7	TGTGCCAGCAGCTTGTGGCGGGAGGGCCCCGAGCAGTACTTC	CASSLWREGPEQYF
.	14	many	TRBV4-1	TRBJ2-4	TGCGCCAGCAGCCAAGGGCTCGGACGGTACATTCAGTACTTC	CASSQGLGRYIQYF
.	14	few	TRBV5-6	TRBJ1-5	TGTGCCAGCAGCTTGGCAAATAGCAATCAGCCCCAGCATTTT	CASSLANSNQPQHF
.	15	few	TRBV15	TRBJ2-3	TGTGCCACCAGCAGAGATGGCTACCCCACAGATACGCAGTATTTT	CATSRDGYPTDTQYF
.	13	.	TRBV28	TRBJ2-6	TGTGCCGGGCAAAAAGCTGGGGCCAACGTCCTGACTTTC	CAGQKAGANVLTF
.	16	.	TRBV9	TRBJ2-1	TGTGCCAGCAGCGTAGACCAAGGGCGCCGGGGCAAAGAGCAGTTCTTC	CASSVDQGRRGKEQFF
.	17	few	TRBV5-6	TRBJ2-2	TGTGCCAGCAGCCAGGGGCTGGCGGAAACGAACACCGGGGAGCTGTTTTTT	CASSQGLAETNTGELFF
.	14	.	TRBV27	TRBJ1-4	TGTGCCAGCCGGCTTCCGGGGAACCCTATGGAACTGTTTTTT	CASRLPGNPMELFF
TRBD2	14	.	TRBV27	TRBJ2-7	TGTGCCAGCAGTCCGGGACTATACTTCTACGAGCAGTACTTC	CASSPGLYFYEQYF
.	19	few	TRBV7-9	TRBJ1-2	TGTGCCAGCAGCGGGGGGGGCAGGGATCGTACCGACTTTAACTATGGCTACACCTTC	CASSGGGRDRTDFNYGYTF
.	17	few	TRBV7-3	TRBJ2-1	TGTGCCAGCAGCTTATGGGGGGTTGGGGGGCTAGACAATGAGCAGTTCTTC	CASSLWGVGGLDNEQFF
.	12	few	TRBV4-3	TRBJ1-6	TGCGCCAGCAGCCTCGGTTTGCCACCCCTCCACTTT	CASSLGLPPLHF
.	15	.	TRBV5-1	TRBJ2-7	TGCGCCAGCAGCCAGATAAGCAGAATATCCTACGAGCAGTACTTC	CASSQISRISYEQYF
.	13	few	TRBV27	TRBJ2-3	TGTGCCAGCCGGCGACAAACTGGAGATACGCAGTATTTT	CASRRQTGDTQYF
TRBD2	17	few	TRBV24-1	TRBJ2-1	TGTGCCACCAGTGTGGGACTAGCGGGGGGGCGCTACAATGAGCAGTTCTTC	CATSVGLAGGRYNEQFF
.	14	many	TRBV20-1	TRBJ1-4	TGCAGTGCTAGAATGGTAGGGGCAGGGGAAAAACTGTTTTTT	CSARMVGAGEKLFF
TRBD2	15	few	TRBV29-1	TRBJ2-2	TGCAGCGTTGCCATGGGACTAGCGAACACCGGGGAGCTGTTTTTT	CSVAMGLANTGELFF
TRBD1	14	.	TRBV15	TRBJ2-7	TGTGCCACCAGCAGAGATCAGGGGGCAGACGAGCAGTACTTC	CATSRDQGADEQYF
TRBD2	15	few	TRBV12-3/TRBV12-4	TRBJ2-1	TGTGCCAGCAGTCCCCCTAGCGGGAGGTACAATGAGCAGTTCTTC	CASSPPSGRYNEQFF
.	12	many	TRBV12-3/TRBV12-4	TRBJ2-6	TGTGCCAGCCGTCGGGCGACCAACGTCCTGACTTTC	CASRRATNVLTF
TRBD2	13	.	TRBV29-1	TRBJ2-5	TGCAGCGTTGAGGATGGGACTAGAGAGACCCAGTACTTC	CSVEDGTRETQYF
.	17	once	TRBV3-1	TRBJ2-3	TGTGCCAGCAGCCAAGATTTGGAGCGTACTAGCACAGATACGCAGTATTTT	CASSQDLERTSTDTQYF
.	14	.	TRBV5-1	TRBJ1-1	TGCGCCAGCAGCTCTGGACAGCCCGATAGGGAAGCTTTCTTT	CASSSGQPDREAFF
.	14	.	TRBV7-9	TRBJ2-7	TGTGCCAGCAGCCCCCCTGACTATAACTATGAGCAGTACTTC	CASSPPDYNYEQYF
.	13	.	TRBV27	TRBJ2-7	TGTGCCGGCAGTACAGGGAGCTCCTACGAGCAGTACTTC	CAGSTGSSYEQYF
TRBD1	12	.	TRBV29-1	TRBJ2-5	TGCAGCGGGGACAGATCACAAGAGACCCAGTACTTC	CSGDRSQETQYF
.	14	few	TRBV7-2	TRBJ1-2	TGTGCCAGCAGCGTCCCAGGGAGATTCTATGGCTACACCTTC	CASSVPGRFYGYTF
TRBD1	15	.	TRBV4-3	TRBJ2-7	TGCGCCAGCAGCCGGACCGGGACAGGGGCCTACGAGCAGTACTTC	CASSRTGTGAYEQYF
.	13	.	TRBV6-6	TRBJ2-7	TGTGCCAGCAGTTACACCGACAGACGTGAGCAGTACTTC	CASSYTDRREQYF
TRBD2	17	.	TRBV6-5	TRBJ2-2	TGTGCCAGCAGGTACCCGGGACTAGCGGGGTCCACCGGGGAGCTGTTTTTT	CASRYPGLAGSTGELFF
TRBD2	14	.	TRBV20-1	TRBJ2-7	TGCAGTGCTAGAGATCGGGAGGGCTCCTACGAGCAGTACTTC	CSARDREGSYEQYF
TRBD1	15	.	TRBV6-1	TRBJ2-2	TGTGCCAGCAGTGAAGAGGCAGGGGGTCCTGGGGAGCTGTTTTTT	CASSEEAGGPGELFF
.	15	.	TRBV20-1	TRBJ2-3	TGCAGTGCTAGAGATCGGGCGGGGTTTGTGTATACGCAGTATTTT	CSARDRAGFVYTQYF
TRBD1	12	.	TRBV20-1	TRBJ2-1	TGCAGTGCCTGGGACAGAAACAATGAGCAGTTCTTC	CSAWDRNNEQFF
.	15	few	TRBV5-5	TRBJ2-5	TGTGCCAGCAGCTTCAGTGACAGGAGAGTTGAGACCCAGTACTTC	CASSFSDRRVETQYF
TRBD2	20	few	TRBV4-3	TRBJ2-1	TGCGCCAGCAGCCAAGATCTGCTAGCGGGGGGAACCAGCTCCTACAATGAGCAGTTCTTC	CASSQDLLAGGTSSYNEQFF
.	13	few	TRBV29-1	TRBJ2-3	TGCAGCGCTGTAATATTGGGTAGAGATACGCAGTATTTT	CSAVILGRDTQYF
TRBD2	17	few	TRBV7-8	TRBJ2-5	TGTGCCAGCAGGGTAGATAGCGGGGGGCAACCGTGGGGGACCCAGTACTTC	CASRVDSGGQPWGTQYF
.	17	.	TRBV7-9	TRBJ2-7	TGTGCCAGCAGCCTAGTCGGGGACGGGAGACTAAACTACGAGCAGTACTTC	CASSLVGDGRLNYEQYF
TRBD1	15	.	TRBV4-1	TRBJ2-7	TGCGCCAGCAGCCAAGCGGCAGGGGGCGTCTACGAGCAGTACTTC	CASSQAAGGVYEQYF
.	13	.	TRBV10-3	TRBJ2-7	TGTGCCATCAGTGTAGGAGAGGCCTACGAGCAGTACTTC	CAISVGEAYEQYF
TRBD2	15	.	TRBV3-1	TRBJ2-7	TGTGCCAGCAGCCTCACCCGGGGACTAGCAGCTGAGCAGTACTTC	CASSLTRGLAAEQYF